This T cell receptor (beta chain) was documented in a study of T-cell memory formation after mild COVID-19. This clonotype was picked up a small number of times. TCRdb re-derived calls from the 5' RACE reads in MiXCR, one entry per CDR3 protein. The sample yields about 470,000 distinct CDR3 sequences, approximately 18% seen once. The CDR3 runs to 17 residues. V lost 6 bases and J lost 2; bases outside the gene matches: 13. Germline V CDR1 and CDR2: LNHDA, SQIVND (reference sequence). This sequence joins TRBV19 and TRBJ1-1, with TRBD1 identical over 9 bases. The sample consisted of PBMCs or a T cell subset sorted from them (not recorded which). The receptor was derived from an adult woman who had mild COVID-19 (a few samples of this study predate the infection). Cell type and time point are not known. The CDR3 protein is CASSDLGQGLSNTEAFF. The CDR3 nucleotides are TGTGCCAGTAGCGACCTGGGACAGGGACTCTCAAACACTGAAGCTTTCTTT. Full variable domain (rest looked up from reference TRBV19 and TRBJ1-1): DGGITQSPKYLFRKEGQNVTLSCEQNLNHDAMYWYRQDPGQGLRLIYYSQIVNDFQKGDIAEGYSVSREKKESFPLTVTSAQKNPTAFYLCASSDLGQGLSNTEAFFGQGTRLTVV.